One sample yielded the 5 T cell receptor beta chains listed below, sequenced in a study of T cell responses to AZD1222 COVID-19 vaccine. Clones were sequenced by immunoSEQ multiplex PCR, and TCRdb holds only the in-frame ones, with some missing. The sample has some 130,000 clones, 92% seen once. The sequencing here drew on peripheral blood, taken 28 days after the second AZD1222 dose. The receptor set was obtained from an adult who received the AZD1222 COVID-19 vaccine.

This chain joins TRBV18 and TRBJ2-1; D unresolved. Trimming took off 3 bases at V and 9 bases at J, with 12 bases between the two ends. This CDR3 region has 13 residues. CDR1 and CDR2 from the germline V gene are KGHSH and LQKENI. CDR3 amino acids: CASSPSQPGEQFF. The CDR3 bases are TGTGCCAGCTCACCGAGCCAGCCGGGTGAGCAGTTCTTC. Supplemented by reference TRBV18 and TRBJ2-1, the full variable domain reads NAGVMQNPRHLVRRRGQEARLRCSPMKGHSHVYWYRQLPEEGLKFMVYLQKENIIDESGMPKERFSAEFPKEGPSILRIQQVVRGDSAAYFCASSPSQPGEQFFGPGTRLTVL.

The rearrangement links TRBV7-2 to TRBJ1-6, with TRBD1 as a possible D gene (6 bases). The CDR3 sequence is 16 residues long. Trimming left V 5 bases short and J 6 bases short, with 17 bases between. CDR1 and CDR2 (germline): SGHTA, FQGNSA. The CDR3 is CASSARNRDSNSPLHF. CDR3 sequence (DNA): TGTGCCAGCAGCGCCCGAAACAGGGATTCTAATTCACCCCTCCACTTT. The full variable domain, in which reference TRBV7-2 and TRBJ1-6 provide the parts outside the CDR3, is GAGVSQSPSNKVTEKGKDVELRCDPISGHTALYWYRQSLGQGLEFLIYFQGNSAPDKSGLPSDRFSAERTGGSVSTLTIQRTQQEDSAVYLCASSARNRDSNSPLHFGNGTRLTVT.

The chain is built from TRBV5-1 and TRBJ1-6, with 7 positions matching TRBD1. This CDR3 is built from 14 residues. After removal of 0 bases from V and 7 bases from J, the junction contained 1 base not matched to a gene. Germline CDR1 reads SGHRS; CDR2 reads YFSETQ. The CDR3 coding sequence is TGCGCCAGCAGCTTGGACAGGGGCAATTCACCCCTCCACTTT. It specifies CASSLDRGNSPLHF.

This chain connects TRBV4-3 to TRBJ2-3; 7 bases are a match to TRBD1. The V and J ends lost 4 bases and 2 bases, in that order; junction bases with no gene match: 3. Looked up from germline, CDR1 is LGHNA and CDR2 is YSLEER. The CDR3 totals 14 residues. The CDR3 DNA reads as TGCGCCAGCAGCCGCGGACAGGCCACAGATACGCAGTATTTT. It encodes CASSRGQATDTQYF.

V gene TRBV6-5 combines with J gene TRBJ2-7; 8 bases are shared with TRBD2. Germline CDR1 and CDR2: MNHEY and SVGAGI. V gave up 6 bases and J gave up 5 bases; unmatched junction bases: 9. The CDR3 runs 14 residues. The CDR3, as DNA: TGTGCCAGCAGGGGCGGGGGGCGGATCGACGAGCAGTACTTC. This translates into CASRGGGRIDEQYF.